Reported below is one T cell receptor (beta chain). Its antigen is still unknown. This sample is part of a study of T cell clonotyping in hematopoietic cell transplantation. Whole-study results and caveats: Graft donor and pretransplant recipient Inverse Simpson Index values predicted broader posttransplant TCR diversity. Few recipient clonotypes overlapped donors; over 97% were de novo at given depth. Cells were unsorted, so CD4 and CD8 contributions were not separated. Pathologically expanded recipient clonotypes increased progressively from day 30 to day 180 as diversity fell.

Time point defined: recipient sample about 28 days before transplant, after cytoreduction. Measured with immunoSEQ multiplex PCR; TCRdb has only the in-frame clones, and not every one. The repertoire holds roughly 46,000 clones, with roughly 80% as singletons. The CDR3 loop spans 15 amino acids. Germline CDR1 MNHNY, CDR2 SVGAGI (reference sequence). The junction had 10 bases not matched to a gene; V was cut back by 8 bases and J by 5 bases. The source is a man aged 55 to 70 with myelodysplastic syndrome. Some clones in this sample may be carry-over from other donors' samples. The chain combines TRBV6-6 with TRBJ2-2; the match to TRBD2 covers 8 bases. The starting material was peripheral blood mononuclear cells, obtained before stem cell transplant. The CDR3 reads CASVRGTGGTGELFF. As DNA, the CDR3 is TGTGCCAGCGTTAGGGGGACGGGAGGGACCGGGGAGCTGTTTTTT.